This T cell receptor (beta chain) appears in the sequencing data of a study of T cells in Graves' hyperthyroidism and ophthalmopathy (dated by TCRdb to the late 2010s). Broadly, across the study: Peripheral blood samples were taken at the time of initial diagnosis, prior to any treatment. TCR V-J signatures able to tell the groups apart were searched for in a discovery cohort of around 95 patients, of whom around 43 had Graves' ophthalmopathy and roughly 57 had stable Graves' hyperthyroidism. An independent validation cohort of 18 to 20 hyperthyroidism patients and about 15 patients who later progressed to ophthalmopathy tested prospective prediction of ophthalmopathy. The 75 to 100 discovery patients were divided at random into training and test sets in a 7:3 ratio. In more than 5 Graves' hyperthyroidism patients, the study also compared T-cell repertoires from thyroid tissue with T-cell repertoires from blood. Once sampling was done, hyperthyroidism patients were given methimazole at a starting dose of 30 mg daily, whereas ophthalmopathy patients were given high-dose intravenous methylprednisolone. The paper reports TCR Vbeta CDR3 sequencing of 140 or so peripheral blood samples: approximately 41 ophthalmopathy, under 80 hyperthyroidism and around 17 progressor patients. Broader findings and caveats from the paper: Ophthalmopathy was separated from stable hyperthyroidism by a 13 V-J signature model, with approximately 90% sensitivity and roughly 81% specificity obtained in cross-validation and 80%/75% obtained in testing. Sample size was not statistically predetermined, and investigators were not blinded to group allocation. In validation, progression to ophthalmopathy was predicted by the model with 70.59% sensitivity and about 72% specificity, a median of around 6.5 months before onset. Blood samples also contained most of the expanded thyroid clonotypes (frequency above 0.001), which suggests that blood repertoires may reflect thyroid immune responses.

Stable Graves' hyperthyroidism was defined as no progression to ophthalmopathy during 18 months of follow-up. Hyperthyroidism patients were aged 18 to 65 years and newly diagnosed, with disease duration of less than 2 months. Patients with uncontrolled infections, other autoimmune diseases, pregnancy or lactation were excluded. Diagnoses relied on clinical symptoms, serum thyroxine and TRAb, thyroid ultrasound and orbital computed tomography. PBMCs were isolated from about 9 ml of fresh peripheral blood by Ficoll-Paque density gradient centrifugation. Total RNA was extracted with Trizol reagent, and quality was checked on an Agilent 2100 Bioanalyzer. CDR1 and CDR2, per the germline V gene, are MDHEN and SYDVKM. From the cysteine up to the phenylalanine, the CDR3 has a length of 12 residues. Only the CDR3 DNA stays, 36 bases, in frame from base 1. V and J are truncated by 6 bases and 2 bases respectively, leaving an intervening sequence of 8 bases.

This clonotype was found many times. Its target antigen remains unknown. Qualities for individual bases were not recorded, and no much larger clone is one base off. The TCR beta CDR3 regions were amplified from RNA transcripts. For the first round of RT-PCR on the TCR CDR3, the HTBI primer set was used together with the Qiagen OneStep RT-PCR kit. Libraries were constructed in a second round of multiplex PCR, after which size selection and purification were performed. The libraries were sequenced on an Illumina HiSeq2000 using paired-end 100 bp reads. Regarding the original processing steps: SOAPnuke was used to process the raw data, with reads discarded if the reads contained adapters or uncalled bases, had a mean Phred below 15, or lacked an exact constant-primer or identifier match. High-quality paired reads were merged with COPE v1.2.5, and unique nucleotide sequences were defined as clonotypes. MiTCR v1.1 was used to align clonotypes to the IMGT TRBV, TRBD and TRBJ reference segments. Only V-J combinations with frequency above 0.0001, covering 99.2% of repertoires, were analysed. The TCS score was defined as F50 (clonal expansion) divided by E x V (chaos), with BLOSUM62-based TCRdist calculated between CDR3 peptides within each V-J. Welch's t-statistics and random forest reduced 500 to 550 V-J features to 10 to 15, which were used in a naive Bayes classifier (R e1071). TCRdb cleaned the public reads at Q25 with fastp, built clones with MiXCR and kept in-frame beta chains. Each entry merges the rows of one CDR3 protein and shows their most common DNA and genes. In this record, the V and J calls reflect TCRdb's handling and not the investigators' own analysis. Counted in this sample were 300,000 or so distinct CDR3 sequences; around a fifth of them appeared once. The top ten clonotypes cover around 48% of the sample.

This sequence originates from a woman aged 50 to 60 with Graves' hyperthyroidism. The receptor chain draws on TRBV28 and TRBJ2-7, with no confident D gene call. The source material was blood. The CDR3 protein sequence reads: CASSPIAYEQYF. In nucleotide form, the sequence is TGTGCCAGCAGCCCCATCGCCTACGAGCAGTACTTC.